This T cell receptor beta chain was found in a study of T cell responses to AZD1222 COVID-19 vaccine. Measured with immunoSEQ multiplex PCR; TCRdb has only the in-frame clones, and not every one. The data show some 120,000 clones, around 80% seen once. Concerning this clone: Its antigen is not known.

The CDR3 extends over 14 amino acids. Germline V gives CDR1 MNHEY, CDR2 SVGAGI. Trimming cost V 4 bases and J 8 bases; bases outside gene matches: 4. Study results and limitations: Close to half of all spike-specific TCRs reportedly target regions of the variants that are unmutated. The donor group comprised mostly white British people and more females; the analysis possibly underestimated clonal diversity. Receipt of two AZD1222 doses was followed by a rise in Spike-specific TCR breadth and depth.

J is TRBJ1-4 and V is TRBV6-5, with 10 bases matching TRBD1. Specimen: peripheral blood, collected 28 days after the second AZD1222 dose. The sequence was obtained from an adult who received the AZD1222 COVID-19 vaccine. The CDR3 sequence: CASSSTGGQEKLFF. The CDR3 DNA reads as TGTGCCAGCAGTTCGACAGGGGGCCAAGAAAAACTGTTTTTT.